These T cell receptor beta chains were read from a single sample in a study of blood T cells in healthy people across ages. From the 5' RACE reads, TCRdb called clonotypes with MiXCR, one entry per CDR3 protein. The top ten hold about 21% of the sample, which has about 770,000 distinct CDR3 sequences, under 55% seen once. The sequencing sample was made of blood. Receptor source: a man between 60 and 75 years old in good health. The CDR3 runs from the conserved cysteine through the conserved F or W. A D gene is named only where the DNA matches it firmly.

J	length	D	V	CDR3
TRBJ2-5	16	TRBD1	TRBV7-2	CASSLGGTGEANEQYF
TRBJ1-2	15	-	TRBV11-2	CASSLFQSGNYGYTF
TRBJ1-6	13	-	TRBV28	CASGGTFGSPLHF
TRBJ1-2	16	-	TRBV7-9	CASSLGGGEANYGYTF
TRBJ2-1	13	-	TRBV5-1	CASSLTEYNEQFF
TRBJ2-7	12	-	TRBV29-1	CSVGPVLHEQYF
TRBJ2-5	16	TRBD2	TRBV19	CASSGAGRFSAETQYF
TRBJ2-7	14	-	TRBV9	CASSVDGQTYEQYF
TRBJ2-5	16	TRBD2	TRBV4-3	CASSQDRTSGEETQYF
TRBJ1-1	14	-	TRBV20-1	CSARVAGPSTEAFF
TRBJ1-2	17	TRBD1	TRBV5-1	CASSFSPGTGGDYGYTF
TRBJ2-4	13	-	TRBV6-2/TRBV6-3	CASRWTDKNIQYF
TRBJ2-1	16	-	TRBV9	CASSSGGGSSYNEQFF
TRBJ2-1	15	TRBD2	TRBV7-2	CASSVTSGGVVEQFF
TRBJ2-1	16	TRBD2	TRBV14	CASSQTSGSSYNEQFF
TRBJ2-7	15	TRBD2	TRBV15	CATSRASGGSYEQYF
TRBJ2-5	11	-	TRBV30	CAWEGVETQYF
TRBJ2-7	15	TRBD1	TRBV6-2/TRBV6-3	CASRTTGGNIYEQYF
TRBJ1-6	14	-	TRBV3-1	CASNSAGSNSPLHF
TRBJ2-7	16	TRBD1	TRBV20-1	CSAPGQGAIGSYEQYF
TRBJ2-7	12	-	TRBV7-9	CASSSSLVEQYF
TRBJ2-1	17	TRBD2	TRBV20-1	CSAGLAGGPWSYNEQFF
TRBJ1-4	16	-	TRBV7-9	CASSLPSGRKGEKLFF
TRBJ2-7	14	-	TRBV19	CASRGGDGPYEQYF
TRBJ2-3	15	-	TRBV20-1	CSAETLLADTDTQYF
TRBJ2-4	13	-	TRBV6-2/TRBV6-3	CASSYTGQNIQYF
TRBJ2-1	15	-	TRBV7-2	CASSVHSTLYNEQFF
TRBJ2-2	16	-	TRBV15	CATSRDRPPNTGELFF
TRBJ2-1	15	TRBD1	TRBV3-1	CASSQDRTGSNEQFF
TRBJ2-3	15	-	TRBV15	CATSPQVGSTDTQYF
-	14	-	TRBV20-1	CSASPGGRLETQYF
TRBJ2-5	13	-	TRBV6-2/TRBV6-3	CASSPRDSGEQYF
TRBJ2-7	15	TRBD2	TRBV11-3	CASSLEGLASYEQYF
TRBJ2-5	12	-	TRBV7-2	CASSWERETQYF
TRBJ2-7	12	-	TRBV10-3	CATYGGSYEQYF
TRBJ1-2	15	TRBD1	TRBV20-1	CSARGGTGVNYGYTF
TRBJ2-7	15	TRBD1	TRBV2	CASSLGQGVYYEQYF
TRBJ2-1	14	-	TRBV3-1	CASSRNGEANEQFF
TRBJ2-7	13	-	TRBV29-1	CSVKETGPYEQYF
TRBJ2-3	16	-	TRBV12-3/TRBV12-4	CASNPSGGGRGDTQYF
TRBJ2-7	14	-	TRBV11-3	CASSPLHRQLEQYF
TRBJ2-1	15	TRBD2	TRBV7-9	CASSLNSGGLNEQFF
TRBJ1-5	15	-	TRBV12-3/TRBV12-4	CASSLGDYSNQPQHF
TRBJ1-4	16	-	TRBV6-1	CASSGRTPGANEKLFF
TRBJ2-1	15	TRBD1	TRBV6-6	CASSYSGQVGNQQFF